This T cell receptor beta chain was found in a study of blood T cell repertoires in COVID-19. Study overall: Samples representing acute and convalescent COVID-19 were sourced from the United States, Italy and Spain. Sample material is recorded as cDNA or gDNA derived from T cells, B-cell-depleted T cells, or PBMCs.

This CDR3 is built from 15 residues. Germline CDR1 reads MGHRA; CDR2 reads YSYEKL. The ends were cut back, 0 bases at V and 2 bases at J, with 10 bases in the middle. Authors' processing steps: Amplification with reference gene primers provided the estimates of nucleated cell counts. Sequenced by immunoSEQ multiplex PCR; TCRdb stores in-frame clones only, minus some. Clone size and V and J calls were adopted from that table, with D and trimming inferred from the DNA. The top ten clones hold roughly 32% of a sample with some 13,000 clones, less than 90% of them seen once. The chain combines TRBV4-1 with TRBJ2-5; TRBD1 is a possible D gene (5 bases). The receptor comes from a man aged 45-65 years with active COVID-19. Sample: peripheral blood. The CDR3 DNA follows: TGCGCCAGCAGCCAAGAATGGACACCGCAAGAGACCCAGTACTTC. Its protein is CASSQEWTPQETQYF.